Shown below are 7 T cell receptor beta chains from a single sample sequenced in a study of blood T cells in healthy people across ages. Primers used in a second PCR of about 6 to 11 cycles were a sample-barcoded 5' primer and a J-beta primer mix. Each CDR3 protein gets one entry after TCRdb re-called the 5' RACE reads with MiXCR. Of about 1.6 million distinct CDR3 sequences listed, roughly 32% are singletons. The sequenced sample consisted of blood. All receptors derive from a woman in her 30s in good health.

This clonotype was counted many times. The rearrangement joins TRBV18 to TRBJ2-3, with a tentative D call TRBD1 (6 bases). The CDR3 extends over 15 amino acids. V lost 8 bases to trimming and J lost 0 bases, with 15 bases between them. CDR1 and CDR2 from the germline V gene are KGHSH and LQKENI. The CDR3 here is CASSPTGSSTDTQYF. CDR3 DNA: TGTGCCAGCAGCCCGACAGGTTCTAGCACAGATACGCAGTATTTT.

Turning to this clonotype: A clone one base away is much larger, so this may be a read error. V usage is TRBV12-3 or TRBV12-4 and J usage is TRBJ2-1; D uncertain. With the DNA end fitting TRBJ2-7 better, the J assignment may be wrong. The CDR3 covers 13 residues. The CDR3, as DNA: TGTGCCAGCACCATAGACATTTACAATGAGCAGTACTTC. Residues: CASTIDIYNEQYF.

There are a few counts of this clonotype. V usage is TRBV7-2 and J usage is TRBJ2-3; D is unresolved. Trimming removed 5 bases from V and 7 bases from J, with 10 bases in between. CDR3 size: 12 residues. Germline values: CDR1 SGHTA, CDR2 FQGNSA. The CDR3 sequence is CASSDTGYTQYF. CDR3 coding DNA: TGTGCCAGCAGCGATACTGGGTATACGCAGTATTTT.

This clonotype has a count of ten or more. An end of the junction does not agree with germline; a read error may underlie this. CDR3 residues: CASSQGQGTDTQYF. The CDR3 DNA follows: TGTGCCAGCAGCCAGGGACAGGGGACAGATACGCAGTATTTT. The chain has TRBV5-1 and TRBJ2-3; 10 bases align to TRBD1. This CDR3 region has 14 residues. Germline loops: CDR1 SGHRS, CDR2 YFSETQ.

This clonotype was seen only a few times. The rearrangement uses TRBV7-8 and TRBJ2-2; D perhaps matches TRBD2 (5 bases). The CDR3 runs 16 residues. Germline CDR1 and CDR2: SGHVS and FQNEAQ. V gave up 7 bases and J gave up 3 bases, with 18 bases separating them. The CDR3 DNA follows: TGTGCCAGCAAGCGGACTTTCTCACCGGACACCGGGGAGCTGTTTTTT. Its translation is CASKRTFSPDTGELFF.

This chain connects TRBV12-5 to TRBJ2-3; a possible D gene is TRBD2 (5 bases). Germline V CDR1 and CDR2: LGHNT, FRNRAP. The CDR3 contains 15 residues. V dropped 6 bases and J dropped 4 bases, with 17 bases sitting between them. CDR3 residues: CASGAAIAYPDTQYF. The CDR3 nucleotides are TGTGCTAGTGGAGCGGCGATAGCGTATCCAGATACGCAGTATTTT.

This clonotype has only a few counts. This chain joins TRBV28 and TRBJ2-5; 7 positions match TRBD2. J gave up 4 bases and V 5 bases, and 10 bases lay outside the gene matches. Germline CDR1 MDHEN, CDR2 SYDVKM. This CDR3 comprises 15 residues. CDR3 nucleotide sequence: TGTGCCAGCAGTCTTCCCCAGCCGGGGGGAGAGACCCAGTACTTC. Protein: CASSLPQPGGETQYF.